The 5 T cell receptor beta chains reported below all come from one sample, sequenced in a study of Graves' ophthalmopathy and Graves' hyperthyroidism. Amplification of the TCR beta CDR3 regions used RNA transcripts (as template). The first round was an RT-PCR with HTBI primers, and the second round was a multiplex PCR. TCRdb itself ran the multiplex PCR reads through MiXCR, one entry per CDR3 protein. Of approximately 160,000 distinct CDR3 sequences listed, approximately 40% are singletons. Sequencing was carried out using peripheral blood. These receptors all come from a woman in her thirties or forties with Graves' ophthalmopathy.

This clonotype has only a few counts. The chain couples TRBV12-3 or TRBV12-4 to TRBJ2-2; D unclear. This CDR3 region has 12 residues. V lost 5 bases, J lost 4 bases, and 5 bases lay in between. The CDR3 region is CASSPPTGELFF. CDR3 DNA: TGTGCCAGCAGTCCGCCCACCGGGGAGCTGTTTTTT.

This clonotype was recorded at least ten times. The gene calls are TRBV28 and TRBJ2-7; tentative D call: TRBD1 (5 bases). V shed 2 bases and J shed 3 bases, with 11 bases lying between them. This CDR3 has 14 amino acids. Germline lookup yields CDR1 MDHEN and CDR2 SYDVKM. The CDR3: CASSLPPRGYEQYF. The CDR3 DNA is TGTGCCAGCAGTTTACCCCCAAGGGGCTACGAGCAGTACTTC.

V usage is TRBV10-1 and J usage is TRBJ1-5; unclear D gene. Trimming took off 4 bases at V and 3 bases at J, with 13 bases between the two ends. Germline CDR1 reads WNHNN; CDR2 reads SYGVQD (reference sequence). CDR3 length equals 15 residues. The CDR3 DNA reads TGCGCCAGCAGTGTGACACAGAGTTACAATCAGCCCCAGCATTTT. Translation: CASSVTQSYNQPQHF.

This clonotype showed up many times. The J gene is TRBJ1-1, the V gene TRBV7-9; D unresolved. Germline V CDR1 and CDR2: SEHNR, FQNEAQ (reference sequence). The CDR3 extends over 14 amino acids. V lost 3 bases, J lost 2 bases, and 10 bases lay in between. In DNA, the CDR3 is TGTGCCAGCAGCTTCGTTGGCAGAAACACTGAAGCTTTCTTT. It is translated as CASSFVGRNTEAFF.

Ten or more counts support this clonotype. This chain joins TRBV2 and TRBJ2-6; D gene ambiguous. This CDR3 spans 15 amino acids. Germline V gene data show CDR1 as SNHLY and CDR2 as FYNNEI. Trimming took 5 bases from V and 0 from J, leaving 8 bases between them. The CDR3 coding sequence is TGTGCCAGCAGTCCAGAGATCTCTGGGGCCAACGTCCTGACTTTC. It yields the protein CASSPEISGANVLTF. The variable domain in full, completed from reference TRBV2 and TRBJ2-6, reads EPEVTQTPSHQVTQMGQEVILRCVPISNHLYFYWYRQILGQKVEFLVSFYNNEISEKSEIFDDQFSVERPDGSNFTLKIRSTKLEDSAMYFCASSPEISGANVLTFGAGSRLTVL.